This TCR beta chain was profiled in a study of T cells after yellow fever vaccination. Study details: Fractions low in cell number were prepared with SMART-Seq v4 Ultra Low Input. Study findings and constraints: Clonotypes appearing in both CD4 and CD8 compartments existed, and their share was small. When the response was secondary, it was weaker but reached its peak faster, day 5 versus 15.

CDR3 length: 14 residues. CDR1 and CDR2 (germline): KGHSH, LQKENI. Trimming left V 2 bases short and J 0 bases short, with 7 bases between. The TCR cDNA carried a universal primer site and UMIs from 5'RACE template switching. TCRdb re-called the 5' RACE reads with MiXCR, one entry per CDR3 protein. The sample has 200,000 to 250,000 distinct CDR3 sequences; more than 3% are singletons. This clonotype was counted many times. Its cognate antigen is unknown. The rearrangement uses TRBV18 and TRBJ1-1; D call uncertain. This sequence was found in a man between 18 and 29 years old who received the YFV17D yellow fever vaccine. This material consisted of CD4+ T cells sorted from PBMCs, taken 10 days after the yellow fever booster vaccination. This CDR3 is CASSPSGMNTEAFF. DNA of the CDR3: TGTGCCAGCTCACCAAGCGGAATGAACACTGAAGCTTTCTTT.